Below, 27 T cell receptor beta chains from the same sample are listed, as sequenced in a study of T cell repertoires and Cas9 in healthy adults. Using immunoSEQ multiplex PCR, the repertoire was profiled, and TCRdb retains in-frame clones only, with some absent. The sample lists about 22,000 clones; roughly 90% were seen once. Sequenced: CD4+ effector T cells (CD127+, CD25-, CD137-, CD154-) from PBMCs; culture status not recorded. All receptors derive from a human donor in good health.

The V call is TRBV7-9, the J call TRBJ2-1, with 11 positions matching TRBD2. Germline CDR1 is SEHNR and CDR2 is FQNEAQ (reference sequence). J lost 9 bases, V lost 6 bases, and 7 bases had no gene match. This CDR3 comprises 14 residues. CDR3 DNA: TGTGCCAGCAGTATTAGCGGGAGGGAAAGTGAGCAGTTCTTC. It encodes CASSISGRESEQFF.

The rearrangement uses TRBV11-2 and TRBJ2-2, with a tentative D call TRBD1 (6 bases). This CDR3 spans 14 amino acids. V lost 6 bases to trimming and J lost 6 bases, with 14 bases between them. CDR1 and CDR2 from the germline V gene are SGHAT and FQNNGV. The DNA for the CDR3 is TGTGCCAGCAGGGGACAAGGGATCGCCGGGGAGCTGTTTTTT. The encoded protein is CASRGQGIAGELFF.

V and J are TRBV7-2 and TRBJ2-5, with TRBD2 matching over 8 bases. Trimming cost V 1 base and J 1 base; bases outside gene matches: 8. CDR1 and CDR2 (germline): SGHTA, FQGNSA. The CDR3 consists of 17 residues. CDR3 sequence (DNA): TGTGCCAGCAGCTTAGGAGTTACTAGCGGACCCCAAGAGACCCAGTACTTC. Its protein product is CASSLGVTSGPQETQYF.

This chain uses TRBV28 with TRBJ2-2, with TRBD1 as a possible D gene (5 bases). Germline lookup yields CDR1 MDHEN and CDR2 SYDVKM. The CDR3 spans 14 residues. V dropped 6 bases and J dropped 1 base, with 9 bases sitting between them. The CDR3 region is CASSSGQNTGELFF. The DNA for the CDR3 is TGTGCCAGCAGCTCCGGACAGAACACCGGGGAGCTGTTTTTT.

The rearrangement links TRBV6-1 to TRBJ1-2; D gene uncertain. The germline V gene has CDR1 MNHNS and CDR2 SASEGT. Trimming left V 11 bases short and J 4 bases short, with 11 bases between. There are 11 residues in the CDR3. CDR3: CASMPGYGYTF. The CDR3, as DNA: TGTGCCTCTATGCCGGGCTATGGCTACACCTTC.

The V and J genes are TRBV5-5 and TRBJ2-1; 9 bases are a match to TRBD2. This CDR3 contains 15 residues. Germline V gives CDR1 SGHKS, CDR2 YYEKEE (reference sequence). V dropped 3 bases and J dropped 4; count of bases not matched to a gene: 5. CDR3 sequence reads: CASSSLAGPYNEQFF. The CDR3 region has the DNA TGTGCCAGCAGCTCTCTAGCGGGACCATACAATGAGCAGTTCTTC. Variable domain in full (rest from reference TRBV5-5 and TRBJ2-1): DAGVTQSPTHLIKTRGQQVTLRCSPISGHKSVSWYQQVLGQGPQFIFQYYEKEERGRGNFPDRFSARQFPNYSSELNVNALLLGDSALYLCASSSLAGPYNEQFFGPGTRLTVL.

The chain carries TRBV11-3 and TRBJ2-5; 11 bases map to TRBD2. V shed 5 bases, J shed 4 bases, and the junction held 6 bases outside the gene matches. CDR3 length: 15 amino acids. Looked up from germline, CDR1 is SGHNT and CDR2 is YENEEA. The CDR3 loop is CASSPAGLAGETQYF. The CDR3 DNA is TGTGCCAGCAGCCCCGCAGGACTAGCGGGAGAGACCCAGTACTTC.

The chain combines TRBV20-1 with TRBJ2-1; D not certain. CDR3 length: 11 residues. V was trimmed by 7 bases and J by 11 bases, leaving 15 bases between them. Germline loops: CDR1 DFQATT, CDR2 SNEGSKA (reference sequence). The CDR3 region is CSGATGMQQFF. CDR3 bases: TGCAGTGGCGCGACCGGCATGCAGCAGTTCTTC.

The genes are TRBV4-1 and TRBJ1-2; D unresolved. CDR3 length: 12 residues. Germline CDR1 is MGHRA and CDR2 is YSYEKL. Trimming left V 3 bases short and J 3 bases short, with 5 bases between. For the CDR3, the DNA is TGCGCCAGCAGCCAGCGGGACTATGGCTACACCTTC. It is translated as CASSQRDYGYTF.

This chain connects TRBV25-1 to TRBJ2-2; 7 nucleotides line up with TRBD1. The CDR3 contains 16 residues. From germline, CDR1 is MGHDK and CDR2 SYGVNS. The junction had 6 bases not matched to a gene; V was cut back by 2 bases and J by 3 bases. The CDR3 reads CASSERGGRDTGELFF. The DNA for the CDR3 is TGTGCCAGCAGTGAAAGAGGGGGCAGGGACACCGGGGAGCTGTTTTTT.

CDR3 sequence: CASSRSSGGPDEQFF. The CDR3 DNA sequence: TGTGCCAGCAGCCGATCTAGCGGGGGGCCCGATGAGCAGTTCTTC. V is TRBV7-9 and J is TRBJ2-1, with 11 positions matching TRBD2. With 5 bases clipped from V and 8 bases from J, the junction kept 8 bases outside the gene matches. Germline assignment: CDR1 SEHNR and CDR2 FQNEAQ (reference sequence). The length of the CDR3 is 15 residues. Combining the CDR3 with reference TRBV7-9 and TRBJ2-1 gives the whole variable domain DTGVSQNPRHKITKRGQNVTFRCDPISEHNRLYWYRQTLGQGPEFLTYFQNEAQLEKSRLLSDRFSAERPKGSFSTLEIQRTEQGDSAMYLCASSRSSGGPDEQFFGPGTRLTVL.

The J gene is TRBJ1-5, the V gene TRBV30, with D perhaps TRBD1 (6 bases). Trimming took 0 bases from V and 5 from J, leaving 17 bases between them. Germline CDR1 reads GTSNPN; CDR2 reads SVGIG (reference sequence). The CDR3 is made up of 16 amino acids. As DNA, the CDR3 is TGTGCCTGGAGTGTATTGGGGGGCCAGACTCATCAGCCCCAGCATTTT. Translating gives CAWSVLGGQTHQPQHF.

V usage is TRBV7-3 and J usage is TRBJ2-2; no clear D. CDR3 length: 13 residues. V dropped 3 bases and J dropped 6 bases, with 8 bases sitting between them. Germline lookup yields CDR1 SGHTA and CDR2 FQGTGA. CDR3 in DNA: TGTGCCAGCAGCTTCGGTGTCCCCGGGGAGCTGTTTTTT. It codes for CASSFGVPGELFF. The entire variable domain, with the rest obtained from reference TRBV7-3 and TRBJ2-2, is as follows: GAGVSQTPSNKVTEKGKYVELRCDPISGHTALYWYRQSLGQGPEFLIYFQGTGAADDSGLPNDRFFAVRPEGSVSTLKIQRTERGDSAVYLCASSFGVPGELFFGEGSRLTVL.

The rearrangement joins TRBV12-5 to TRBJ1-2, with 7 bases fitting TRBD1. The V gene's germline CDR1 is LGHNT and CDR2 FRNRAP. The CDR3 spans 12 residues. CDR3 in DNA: TGTGCCCACAGGGGAGAATCTAGCGGCTACACCTTC. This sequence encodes CAHRGESSGYTF. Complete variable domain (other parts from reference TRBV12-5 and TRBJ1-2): DARVTQTPRHKVTEMGQEVTMRCQPILGHNTVFWYRQTMMQGLELLAYFRNRAPLDDSGMPKDRFSAEMPDATLATLKIQPSEPRDSAVYFCAHRGESSGYTFGSGTRLTVV.

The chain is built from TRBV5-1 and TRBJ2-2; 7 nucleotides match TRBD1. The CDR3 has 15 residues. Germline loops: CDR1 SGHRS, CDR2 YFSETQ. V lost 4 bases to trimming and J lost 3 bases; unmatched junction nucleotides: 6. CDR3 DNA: TGCGCCAGCAGCCTACAGGGGCAGTACACCGGGGAGCTGTTTTTT. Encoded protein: CASSLQGQYTGELFF. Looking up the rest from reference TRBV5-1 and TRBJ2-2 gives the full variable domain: KAGVTQTPRYLIKTRGQQVTLSCSPISGHRSVSWYQQTPGQGLQFLFEYFSETQRNKGNFPGRFSGRQFSNSRSEMNVSTLELGDSALYLCASSLQGQYTGELFFGEGSRLTVL.

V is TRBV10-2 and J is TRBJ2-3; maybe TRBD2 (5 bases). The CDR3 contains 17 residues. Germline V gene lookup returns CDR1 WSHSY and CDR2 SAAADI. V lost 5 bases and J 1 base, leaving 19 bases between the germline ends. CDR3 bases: TGCGCCAGCAGTTTAGTTATTAGCGTTCTAGGCACAGATACGCAGTATTTT. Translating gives CASSLVISVLGTDTQYF.

CDR3: CASSVGRLNTEAFF. The CDR3 region has the DNA TGTGCCAGCAGTGTCGGCCGCCTGAACACTGAAGCTTTCTTT. The rearrangement uses TRBV27 and TRBJ1-1, with D hard to call. The CDR3 contains 14 residues. Trimming stripped 5 bases from V and 0 bases from J, with 10 bases between. Germline lookup yields CDR1 MNHEY and CDR2 SMNVEV (reference sequence).

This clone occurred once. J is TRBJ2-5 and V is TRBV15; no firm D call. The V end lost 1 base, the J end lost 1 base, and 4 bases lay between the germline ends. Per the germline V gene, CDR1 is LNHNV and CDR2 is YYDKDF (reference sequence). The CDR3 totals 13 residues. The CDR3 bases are TGTGCCACCAGCAGAGGGGCCCAAGAGACCCAGTACTTC. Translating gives CATSRGAQETQYF.

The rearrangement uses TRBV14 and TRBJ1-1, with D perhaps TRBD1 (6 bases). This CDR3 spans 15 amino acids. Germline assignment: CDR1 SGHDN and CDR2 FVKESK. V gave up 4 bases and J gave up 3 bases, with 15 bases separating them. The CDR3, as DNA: TGTGCCAGCAGCCCTATGACAGGAGTTCACACTGAAGCTTTCTTT. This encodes CASSPMTGVHTEAFF.

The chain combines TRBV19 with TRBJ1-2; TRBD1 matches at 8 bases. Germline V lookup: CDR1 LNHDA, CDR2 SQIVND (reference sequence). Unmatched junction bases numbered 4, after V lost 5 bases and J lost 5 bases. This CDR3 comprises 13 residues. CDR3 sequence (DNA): TGTGCCAGTAGTCAGGACAGGGAGTATGGCTACACCTTC. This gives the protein CASSQDREYGYTF.

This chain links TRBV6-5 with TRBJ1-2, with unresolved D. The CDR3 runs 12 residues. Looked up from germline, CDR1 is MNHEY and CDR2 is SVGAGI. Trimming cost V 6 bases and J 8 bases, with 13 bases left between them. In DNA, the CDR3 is TGTGCCAGCAGCCACCAAAAAGTGGGCTACACCTTC. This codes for CASSHQKVGYTF.

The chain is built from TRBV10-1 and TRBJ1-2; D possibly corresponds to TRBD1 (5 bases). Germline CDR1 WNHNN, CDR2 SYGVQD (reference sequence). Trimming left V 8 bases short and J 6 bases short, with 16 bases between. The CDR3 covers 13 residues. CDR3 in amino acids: CASGLRQTNGYTF. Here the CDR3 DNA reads TGCGCCAGCGGGCTACGACAGACGAATGGCTACACCTTC.

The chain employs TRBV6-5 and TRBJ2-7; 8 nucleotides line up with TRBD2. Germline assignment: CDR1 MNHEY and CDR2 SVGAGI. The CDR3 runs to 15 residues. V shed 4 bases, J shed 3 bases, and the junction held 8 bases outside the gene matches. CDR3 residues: CASSSPSGGDYEQYF. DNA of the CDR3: TGTGCCAGCAGTTCGCCCAGCGGGGGCGACTACGAGCAGTACTTC.

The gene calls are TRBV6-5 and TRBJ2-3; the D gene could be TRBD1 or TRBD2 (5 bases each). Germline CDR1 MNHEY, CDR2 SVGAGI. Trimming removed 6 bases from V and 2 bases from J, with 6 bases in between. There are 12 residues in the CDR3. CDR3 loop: CASRGDTDTQYF. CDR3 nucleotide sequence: TGTGCCAGCAGGGGGGACACAGATACGCAGTATTTT.

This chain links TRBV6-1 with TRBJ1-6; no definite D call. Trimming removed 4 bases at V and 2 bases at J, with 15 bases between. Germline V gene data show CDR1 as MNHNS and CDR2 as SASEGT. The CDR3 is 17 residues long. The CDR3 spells CASSVGGGSAYNSPLHF. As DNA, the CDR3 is TGTGCCAGCAGTGTAGGAGGAGGAAGCGCCTATAATTCACCCCTCCACTTT.

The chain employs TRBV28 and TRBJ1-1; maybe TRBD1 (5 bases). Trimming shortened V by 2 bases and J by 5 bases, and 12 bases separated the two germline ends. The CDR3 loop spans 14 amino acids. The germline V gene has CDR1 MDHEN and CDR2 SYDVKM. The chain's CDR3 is CASSLGRGGTEAFF. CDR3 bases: TGTGCCAGCAGTTTAGGAAGGGGTGGGACTGAAGCTTTCTTT.

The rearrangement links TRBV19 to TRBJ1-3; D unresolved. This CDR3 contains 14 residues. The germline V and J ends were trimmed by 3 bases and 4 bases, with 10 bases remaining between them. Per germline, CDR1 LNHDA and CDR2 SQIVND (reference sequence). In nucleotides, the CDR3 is TGTGCCAGTAGTATTCAAGCAACCGGAAACACCATATATTTT. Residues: CASSIQATGNTIYF.